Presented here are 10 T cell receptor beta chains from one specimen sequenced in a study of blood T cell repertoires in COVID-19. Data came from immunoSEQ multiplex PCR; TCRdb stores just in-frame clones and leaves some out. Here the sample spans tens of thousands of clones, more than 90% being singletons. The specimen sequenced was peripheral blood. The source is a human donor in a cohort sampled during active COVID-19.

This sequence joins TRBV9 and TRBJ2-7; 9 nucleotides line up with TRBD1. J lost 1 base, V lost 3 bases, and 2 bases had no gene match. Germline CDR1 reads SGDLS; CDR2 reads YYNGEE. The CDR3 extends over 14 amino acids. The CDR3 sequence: CASSADRGSYEQYF. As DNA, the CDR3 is TGTGCCAGCAGCGCCGACAGGGGGTCCTACGAGCAGTACTTC.

CDR3 region: CASSLREKLFF. The DNA for the CDR3 is TGTGCCAGCAGCTTGCGTGAAAAACTGTTTTTT. This rearrangement joins TRBV5-8 to TRBJ1-4, with D uncertain. The CDR3 is 11 residues long. Germline-derived CDR1 and CDR2 are SGHTS and YDEGEE. The V end lost 1 base, the J end lost 7 bases, and 2 bases lay between the germline ends.

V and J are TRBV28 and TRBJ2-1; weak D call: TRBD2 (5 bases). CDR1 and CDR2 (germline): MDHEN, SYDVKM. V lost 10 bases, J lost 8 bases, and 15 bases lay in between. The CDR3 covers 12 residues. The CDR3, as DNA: TGTGCCATCTCGAACGAGGGTGATGAGCAGTTCTTC. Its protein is CAISNEGDEQFF.

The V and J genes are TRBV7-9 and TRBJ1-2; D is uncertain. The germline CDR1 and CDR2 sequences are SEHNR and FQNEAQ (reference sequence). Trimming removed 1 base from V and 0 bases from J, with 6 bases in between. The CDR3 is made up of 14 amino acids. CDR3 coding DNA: TGTGCCAGCAGCTTAGGGGCAACTAACTATGGCTACACCTTC. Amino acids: CASSLGATNYGYTF.

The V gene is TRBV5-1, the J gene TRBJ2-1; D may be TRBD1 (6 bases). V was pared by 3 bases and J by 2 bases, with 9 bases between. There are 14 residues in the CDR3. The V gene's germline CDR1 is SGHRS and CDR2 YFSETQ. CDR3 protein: CASSSGTTYNEQFF. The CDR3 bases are TGCGCCAGCAGCTCCGGGACAACCTACAATGAGCAGTTCTTC.

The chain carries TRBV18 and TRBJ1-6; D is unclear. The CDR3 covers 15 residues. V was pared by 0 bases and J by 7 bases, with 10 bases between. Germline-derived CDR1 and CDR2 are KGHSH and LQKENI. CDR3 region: CASSPPSFRNSPLHF. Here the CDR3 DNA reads TGTGCCAGCTCACCACCGTCTTTTCGGAATTCACCCCTCCACTTT.

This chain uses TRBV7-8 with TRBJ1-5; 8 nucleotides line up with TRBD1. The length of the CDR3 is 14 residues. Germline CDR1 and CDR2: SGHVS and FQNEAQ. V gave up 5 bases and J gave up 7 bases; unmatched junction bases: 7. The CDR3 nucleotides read TGTGCCAGCAGCGAACAGGGGGGGGAACAGCCCCAGCATTTT. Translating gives CASSEQGGEQPQHF.

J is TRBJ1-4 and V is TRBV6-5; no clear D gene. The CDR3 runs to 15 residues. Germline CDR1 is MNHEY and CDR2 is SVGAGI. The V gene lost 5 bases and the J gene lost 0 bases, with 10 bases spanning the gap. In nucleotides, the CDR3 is TGTGCCAGCAGTCCCCCGGGTACAACTAATGAAAAACTGTTTTTT. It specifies CASSPPGTTNEKLFF.

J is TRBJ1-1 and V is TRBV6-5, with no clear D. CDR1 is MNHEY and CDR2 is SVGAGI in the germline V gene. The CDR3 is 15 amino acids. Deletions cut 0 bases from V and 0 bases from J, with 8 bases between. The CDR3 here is CASSYSRALNTEAFF. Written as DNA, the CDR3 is TGTGCCAGCAGTTACTCGAGGGCTCTGAACACTGAAGCTTTCTTT.

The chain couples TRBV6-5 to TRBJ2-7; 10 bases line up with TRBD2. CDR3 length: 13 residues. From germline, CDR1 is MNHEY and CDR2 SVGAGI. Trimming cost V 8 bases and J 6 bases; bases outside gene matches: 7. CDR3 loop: CASWLAGVGEQYF. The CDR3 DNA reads TGTGCCAGCTGGCTAGCGGGAGTGGGCGAGCAGTACTTC.